This entry is about one T cell receptor (beta chain). Its target is not known. The sample belongs to a study of blood T cells in healthy people across ages. Next came a second PCR, run for about 6 to 12 cycles, which used a sample-barcoded 5' primer along with a J-beta primer mix. TCRdb passed the 5' RACE reads through MiXCR, listing each CDR3 protein once. The profile shows 730,000 or so distinct CDR3 sequences, 40% to 45% of them singletons. Study-wide points: A roughly linear age-dependent decrease characterized TCR beta diversity per million T cells.

Trimming took 3 bases from V and 0 from J, leaving 12 bases between them. Germline V gene sequence: CDR1 SGHNT, CDR2 YENEEA. The CDR3 contains 16 residues. All donors came from Russia, were Caucasian and healthy, and spanned ages roughly 6 to 95. The rearrangement links TRBV11-3 to TRBJ2-1, with D possibly matching TRBD2 (5 bases). The material sequenced was blood. This TCR was recovered from a man older than 75 in good health. The CDR3 DNA is TGTGCCAGCAGCTTTTCTATAGCGAGCTCCTACAATGAGCAGTTCTTC. Its protein product is CASSFSIASSYNEQFF.